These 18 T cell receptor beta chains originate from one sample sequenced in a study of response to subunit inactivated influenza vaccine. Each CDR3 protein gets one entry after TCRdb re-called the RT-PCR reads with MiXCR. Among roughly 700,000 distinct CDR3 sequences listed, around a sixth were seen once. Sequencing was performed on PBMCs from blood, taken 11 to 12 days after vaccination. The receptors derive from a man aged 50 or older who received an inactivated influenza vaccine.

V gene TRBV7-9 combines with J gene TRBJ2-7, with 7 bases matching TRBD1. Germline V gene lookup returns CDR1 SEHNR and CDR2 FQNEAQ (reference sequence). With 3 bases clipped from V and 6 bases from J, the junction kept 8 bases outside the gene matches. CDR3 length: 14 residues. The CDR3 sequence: CASSLRPTGPEQYF. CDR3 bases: TGTGCCAGCAGCTTGAGGCCGACAGGGCCCGAGCAGTACTTC.

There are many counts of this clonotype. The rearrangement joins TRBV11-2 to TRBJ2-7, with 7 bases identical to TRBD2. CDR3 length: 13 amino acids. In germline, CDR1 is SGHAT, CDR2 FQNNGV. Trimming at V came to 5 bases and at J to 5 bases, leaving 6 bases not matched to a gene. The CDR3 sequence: CASSLPGGHEQYF. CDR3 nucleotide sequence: TGTGCCAGCAGCCTACCGGGGGGTCACGAGCAGTACTTC.

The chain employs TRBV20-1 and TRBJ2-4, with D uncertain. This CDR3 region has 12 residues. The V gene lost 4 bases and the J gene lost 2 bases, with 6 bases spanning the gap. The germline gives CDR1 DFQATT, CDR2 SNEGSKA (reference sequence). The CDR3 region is CSAIVTKNIQYF. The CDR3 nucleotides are TGCAGTGCTATCGTCACCAAAAACATTCAGTACTTC.

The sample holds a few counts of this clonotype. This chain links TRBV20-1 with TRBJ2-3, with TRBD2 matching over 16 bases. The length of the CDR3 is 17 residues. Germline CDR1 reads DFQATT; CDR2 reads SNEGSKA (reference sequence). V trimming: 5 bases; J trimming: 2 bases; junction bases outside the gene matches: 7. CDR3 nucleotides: TGCAGTGCTCGCGTTGGGACTAGCGGGAGGGTCACAGATACGCAGTATTTT. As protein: CSARVGTSGRVTDTQYF.

As DNA, the CDR3 is TGTGCCAGCAGCCAAGCGGTGGGAGGGCCGGGGAATGAGCAGTTCTTC. It translates to CASSQAVGGPGNEQFF. The chain employs TRBV3-1 and TRBJ2-1; 7 bases are shared with TRBD2. Per the germline V gene, CDR1 is LGHDT and CDR2 is YNNKEL (reference sequence). The CDR3 consists of 16 residues. J lost 7 bases, V lost 1 base, and 10 bases had no gene match.

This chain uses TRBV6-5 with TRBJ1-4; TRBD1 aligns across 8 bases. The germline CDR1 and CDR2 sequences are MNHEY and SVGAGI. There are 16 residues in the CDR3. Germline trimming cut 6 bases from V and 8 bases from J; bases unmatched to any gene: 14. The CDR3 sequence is CASRLAGQGGKEKLFF. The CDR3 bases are TGTGCCAGCAGACTCGCAGGACAGGGAGGCAAGGAAAAACTGTTTTTT.

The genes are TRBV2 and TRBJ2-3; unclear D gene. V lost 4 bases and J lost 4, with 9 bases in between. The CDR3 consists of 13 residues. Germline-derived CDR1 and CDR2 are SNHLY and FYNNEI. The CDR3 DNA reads TGTGCCAGCAGTGGAGTCGGTGCAGATACGCAGTATTTT. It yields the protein CASSGVGADTQYF.

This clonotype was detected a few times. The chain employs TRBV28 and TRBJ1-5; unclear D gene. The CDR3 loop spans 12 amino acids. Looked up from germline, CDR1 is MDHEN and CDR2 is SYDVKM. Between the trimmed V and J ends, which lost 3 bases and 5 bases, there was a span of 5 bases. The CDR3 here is CASSFRYQPQHF. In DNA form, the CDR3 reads TGTGCCAGCAGTTTCCGATATCAGCCCCAGCATTTT. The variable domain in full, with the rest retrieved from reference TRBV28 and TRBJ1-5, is DVKVTQSSRYLVKRTGEKVFLECVQDMDHENMFWYRQDPGLGLRLIYFSYDVKMKEKGDIPEGYSVSREKKERFSLILESASTNQTSMYLCASSFRYQPQHFGDGTRLSIL.

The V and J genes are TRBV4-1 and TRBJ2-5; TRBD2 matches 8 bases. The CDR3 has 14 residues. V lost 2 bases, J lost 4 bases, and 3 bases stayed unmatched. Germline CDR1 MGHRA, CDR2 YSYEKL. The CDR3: CASSQRRGVETQYF. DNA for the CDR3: TGCGCCAGCAGCCAAAGGCGGGGGGTAGAGACCCAGTACTTC.

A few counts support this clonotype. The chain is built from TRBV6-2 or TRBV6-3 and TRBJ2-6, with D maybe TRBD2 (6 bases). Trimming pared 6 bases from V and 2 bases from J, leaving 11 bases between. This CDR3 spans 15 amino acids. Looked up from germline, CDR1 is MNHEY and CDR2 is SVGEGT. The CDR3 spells CASRDSGAGANVLTF. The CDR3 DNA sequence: TGTGCCAGCAGAGACTCGGGGGCTGGGGCCAACGTCCTGACTTTC.

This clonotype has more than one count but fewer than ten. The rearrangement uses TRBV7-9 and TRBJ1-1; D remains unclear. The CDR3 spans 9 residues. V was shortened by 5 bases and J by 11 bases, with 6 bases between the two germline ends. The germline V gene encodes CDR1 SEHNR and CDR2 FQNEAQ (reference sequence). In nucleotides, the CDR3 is TGTGCCAGCAGCCCAACTGCTTTCTTT. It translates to CASSPTAFF.

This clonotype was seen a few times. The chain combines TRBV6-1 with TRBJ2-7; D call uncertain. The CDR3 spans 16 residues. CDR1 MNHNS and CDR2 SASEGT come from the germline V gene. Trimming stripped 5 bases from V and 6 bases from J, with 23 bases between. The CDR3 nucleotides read TGTGCCAGCAGTCCTGTCGAAGCCCGGAGTAGCTCCGAGCAGTACTTC. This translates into CASSPVEARSSSEQYF.

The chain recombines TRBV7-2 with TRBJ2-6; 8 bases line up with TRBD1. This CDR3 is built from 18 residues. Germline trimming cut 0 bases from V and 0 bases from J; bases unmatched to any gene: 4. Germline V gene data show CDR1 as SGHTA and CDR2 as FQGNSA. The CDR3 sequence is CASSLASGGASGANVLTF. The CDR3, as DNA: TGTGCCAGCAGCTTAGCGTCAGGGGGCGCCTCTGGGGCCAACGTCCTGACTTTC.

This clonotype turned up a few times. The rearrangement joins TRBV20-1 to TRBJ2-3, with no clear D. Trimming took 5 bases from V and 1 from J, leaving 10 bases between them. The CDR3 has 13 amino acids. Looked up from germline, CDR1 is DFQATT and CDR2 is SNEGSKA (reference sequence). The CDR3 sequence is CSALSWGTDTQYF. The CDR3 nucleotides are TGCAGTGCTCTTAGCTGGGGCACAGATACGCAGTATTTT.

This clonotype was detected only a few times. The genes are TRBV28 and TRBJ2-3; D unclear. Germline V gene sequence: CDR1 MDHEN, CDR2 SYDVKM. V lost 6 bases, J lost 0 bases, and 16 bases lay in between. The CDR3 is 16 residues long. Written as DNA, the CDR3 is TGTGCCAGCAGCCGCCCGGACGGTTCTAGCACAGATACGCAGTATTTT. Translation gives CASSRPDGSSTDTQYF.

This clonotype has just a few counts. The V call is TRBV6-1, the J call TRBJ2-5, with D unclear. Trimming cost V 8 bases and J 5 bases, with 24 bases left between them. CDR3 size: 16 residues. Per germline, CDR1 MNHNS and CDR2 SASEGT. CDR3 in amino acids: CASGPSGQTIGETQYF. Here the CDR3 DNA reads TGTGCCAGCGGCCCCTCGGGTCAGACCATCGGGGAGACCCAGTACTTC.

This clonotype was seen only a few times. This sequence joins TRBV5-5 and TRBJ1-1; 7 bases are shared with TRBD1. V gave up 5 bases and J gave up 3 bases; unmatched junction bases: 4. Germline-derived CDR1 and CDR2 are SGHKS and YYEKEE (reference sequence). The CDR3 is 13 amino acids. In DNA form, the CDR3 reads TGTGCCAGCAGAAATGACAGGGACACTGAAGCTTTCTTT. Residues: CASRNDRDTEAFF.

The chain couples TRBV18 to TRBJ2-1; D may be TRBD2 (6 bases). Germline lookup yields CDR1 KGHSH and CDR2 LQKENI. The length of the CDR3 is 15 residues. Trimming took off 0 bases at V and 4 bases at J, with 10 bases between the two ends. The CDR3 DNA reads TGTGCCAGCTCACCACCTCCTAGCGAATACAATGAGCAGTTCTTC. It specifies CASSPPPSEYNEQFF. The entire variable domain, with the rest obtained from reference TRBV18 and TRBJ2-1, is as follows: NAGVMQNPRHLVRRRGQEARLRCSPMKGHSHVYWYRQLPEEGLKFMVYLQKENIIDESGMPKERFSAEFPKEGPSILRIQQVVRGDSAAYFCASSPPPSEYNEQFFGPGTRLTVL.